The 21 T cell receptor beta chains presented below share a single source sample, sequenced in a study of spatial heterogeneity in lung cancer. Study-level results: Counts of expanded alpha and beta TCRs within tumors tracked the tumor nonsynonymous mutation count.

The time point: sample taken at primary tumor resection. Which antigens these TCRs recognize remains unknown. TCRdb processed the 5' RACE reads anew with MiXCR; each CDR3 protein has one entry. The repertoire holds more than 5,000 distinct CDR3 sequences, about 8% seen once, with about 15% in the top ten. The input for sequencing was lung tumor tissue, taken at surgery. The receptors derive from a female donor with early-stage non-small cell lung cancer.

In its sample, this clonotype is medium-sized. This chain uses TRBV12-5 with TRBJ2-7; D gene unclear. CDR1 LGHNT and CDR2 FRNRAP come from the germline V gene. Trimming removed 1 base at V and 3 bases at J, with 4 bases between. CDR3 length equals 12 residues. This chain's CDR3 is CASGLGSYEQYF. For the CDR3, the DNA is TGTGCTAGTGGTTTGGGAAGCTACGAGCAGTACTTC.

This chain uses TRBV20-1 with TRBJ1-1; 7 bases agree with TRBD1. CDR3 length: 15 residues. Trimming took 5 bases from V and 0 from J; bases not matched to a gene: 9. Looked up from germline, CDR1 is DFQATT and CDR2 is SNEGSKA (reference sequence). CDR3 amino acids: CSAGKTGFMNTEAFF. As DNA, the CDR3 is TGCAGTGCTGGTAAGACAGGGTTCATGAACACTGAAGCTTTCTTT.

By sample fraction, this clonotype is medium-sized. The chain links TRBV4-1 to TRBJ2-5, with 9 bases aligning to TRBD1. The CDR3 covers 15 residues. Germline CDR1 reads MGHRA; CDR2 reads YSYEKL. J was trimmed by 6 bases and V by 4 bases; bases with no gene match: 9. The CDR3 protein is CASSLTGQGGQTQYF. The CDR3 region has the DNA TGCGCCAGCAGCCTAACGGGACAGGGAGGACAGACCCAGTACTTC.

Many counts were recorded for this clonotype. The DNA is left out, because the CDR3 cannot be placed on it with certainty; the CDR3 is given as TCRdb lists it. The chain recombines TRBV7-5 with TRBJ1-1; the table names TRBD1, a call not compared with the DNA. TRBV7-5 is marked as a pseudogene. The CDR3 is 19 residues long, counting both termini. The CDR3: CISVSEAYRLGLGNTEAFF.

This clonotype was seen ten or more times. The genes are TRBV7-3 and TRBJ2-1, with 7 bases fitting TRBD1. With V trimmed by 5 bases and J by 2 bases, 6 bases remained unmatched. From germline, CDR1 is SGHTA and CDR2 FQGTGA. This CDR3 comprises 15 residues. CDR3 region: CASSLDRAAYNEQFF. Here the CDR3 DNA reads TGTGCCAGCAGCCTAGACAGGGCAGCCTACAATGAGCAGTTCTTC.

This clonotype was recorded at least ten times. The chain carries TRBV9 and TRBJ1-6, with D hard to call. Per the germline V gene, CDR1 is SGDLS and CDR2 is YYNGEE. The CDR3 sequence is 13 residues long. Trimming left V 1 base short and J 7 bases short, with 6 bases between. CDR3 sequence: CASSVMGNSPLHF. The CDR3 nucleotides are TGTGCCAGCAGCGTAATGGGCAATTCACCCCTCCACTTT.

This clonotype is categorized as medium-sized. The rearrangement links TRBV4-1 to TRBJ1-1, with 8 bases identical to TRBD1. Germline V gives CDR1 MGHRA, CDR2 YSYEKL. CDR3 size: 16 residues. J was trimmed by 3 bases and V by 0 bases; bases with no gene match: 6. The CDR3: CASSQDWYRGDTEAFF. For the CDR3, the DNA is TGCGCCAGCAGCCAAGATTGGTACAGGGGGGACACTGAAGCTTTCTTT.

There are many counts of this clonotype. The CDR3 bases are TGTGCCAGCACCACCTCTAGCGGATACTCCTACGAGCAGTACTTC. Encoded protein: CASTTSSGYSYEQYF. The rearrangement links TRBV6-5 to TRBJ2-7, with TRBD2 identical over 7 bases. The CDR3 is 15 amino acids. Germline values: CDR1 MNHEY, CDR2 SVGAGI. Trimming removed 7 bases from V and 0 bases from J; junction bases left unmatched: 9.

In this sample, this clonotype is medium-sized (0.01 to 0.1%). Here the CDR3 reads CSVAGSSGQETQYF. The CDR3 coding sequence is TGCAGCGTTGCGGGATCTTCCGGACAAGAGACCCAGTACTTC. This chain joins TRBV29-1 and TRBJ2-5, with D perhaps matching TRBD2 (5 bases). V was shortened by 4 bases and J by 2 bases, with 14 bases between the two germline ends. The CDR3 is 14 amino acids. Germline V gene lookup returns CDR1 SQVTM and CDR2 ANQGSEA.

This clonotype ranks as medium-sized. The V call is TRBV7-9, the J call TRBJ2-3; TRBD1 matches 10 bases. Losses at the gene ends were 5 bases for V and 0 bases for J; bases not matched to a gene: 5. CDR3 size: 16 residues. CDR1 and CDR2 (germline): SEHNR, FQNEAQ (reference sequence). This chain's CDR3 is CASSLGQGTSTDTQYF. The CDR3 DNA reads TGTGCCAGCAGCCTGGGACAGGGGACCAGCACAGATACGCAGTATTTT.

Many counts were recorded for this clonotype. The V call is TRBV6-5, the J call TRBJ1-5; 7 positions match TRBD1. The germline V gene encodes CDR1 MNHEY and CDR2 SVGAGI. The CDR3 has 15 residues. J was trimmed by 3 bases and V by 5 bases; bases with no gene match: 7. As DNA, the CDR3 is TGTGCCAGCAGTACGACACAGGGGTCCAATCAGCCCCAGCATTTT. It encodes CASSTTQGSNQPQHF.

In this sample, this clonotype is medium-sized (0.01 to 0.1%). The V gene is TRBV6-1, the J gene TRBJ1-5, with TRBD1 identical over 7 bases. This CDR3 region has 17 residues. Trimming cost V 0 bases and J 2 bases; bases outside gene matches: 7. From germline, CDR1 is MNHNS and CDR2 SASEGT. This CDR3 reads CASSEARQGSGNQPQHF. In DNA, the CDR3 is TGTGCCAGCAGTGAAGCGCGACAGGGATCGGGCAATCAGCCCCAGCATTTT.

The chain carries TRBV5-1 and TRBJ1-1; TRBD1 matches 8 bases. Losses at the gene ends were 5 bases for V and 5 bases for J; bases not matched to a gene: 14. Germline CDR1 is SGHRS and CDR2 is YFSETQ. The CDR3 extends over 16 amino acids. In nucleotides, the CDR3 is TGCGCCAGCAGTTCTCTTCAGGGGGCGCCGAGTACTGAAGCTTTCTTT. Residues: CASSSLQGAPSTEAFF.

The rearrangement joins TRBV6-2 or TRBV6-3 to TRBJ2-3; D is unresolved. The CDR3 sequence is 12 residues long. Trimming removed 6 bases at V and 4 bases at J, with 8 bases between. Germline values: CDR1 MNHEY, CDR2 SVGEGT. The CDR3 reads CASSPVPDTQYF. CDR3 nucleotide sequence: TGTGCCAGCAGCCCCGTACCAGATACGCAGTATTTT.

This clonotype was counted ten times or more. The chain joins TRBV7-6 to TRBJ2-3; 9 bases line up with TRBD2. Unmatched junction bases numbered 2, after V lost 0 bases and J lost 1 base. The germline V gene encodes CDR1 SGHVS and CDR2 FNYEAQ. CDR3 size: 16 residues. CDR3 amino acids: CASSLASGGRTDTQYF. The CDR3, as DNA: TGTGCCAGCAGCTTAGCGAGCGGGGGGCGCACAGATACGCAGTATTTT. Together with reference TRBV7-6 and TRBJ2-3, the CDR3 gives the full variable domain: GAGVSQSPRYKVTKRGQDVALRCDPISGHVSLYWYRQALGQGPEFLTYFNYEAQQDKSGLPNDRFSAERPEGSISTLTIQRTEQRDSAMYRCASSLASGGRTDTQYFGPGTRLTVL.

This clonotype is deemed medium-sized. J is TRBJ1-1 and V is TRBV3-1; D is undetermined. V was clipped by 3 bases and J by 0 bases, with 17 bases between them. In germline, CDR1 is LGHDT, CDR2 YNNKEL (reference sequence). This CDR3 is 17 amino acids long. The CDR3 sequence: CASSQLARRPMNTEAFF. The CDR3 nucleotides are TGTGCCAGCAGCCAGCTGGCGAGAAGGCCTATGAACACTGAAGCTTTCTTT.

The chain links TRBV4-1 to TRBJ2-1; unclear D gene. CDR1 is MGHRA and CDR2 is YSYEKL in the germline V gene. The CDR3 loop spans 14 amino acids. V was clipped by 4 bases and J by 4 bases, with 11 bases between them. CDR3 amino acids: CASSPGLPYNEQFF. The CDR3 nucleotides are TGCGCCAGCAGCCCGGGCTTACCTTACAATGAGCAGTTCTTC.

This rearrangement joins TRBV7-2 to TRBJ2-2, with 8 bases matching TRBD2. Trimming removed 3 bases from V and 2 bases from J; junction bases left unmatched: 2. Germline V gene lookup returns CDR1 SGHTA and CDR2 FQGNSA. The CDR3 extends over 15 amino acids. CDR3 protein: CASSFSGINTGELFF. The CDR3 nucleotides are TGTGCCAGCAGCTTTAGCGGGATAAACACCGGGGAGCTGTTTTTT.

The V and J genes are TRBV11-2 and TRBJ1-2; D uncertain. Germline CDR1 is SGHAT and CDR2 is FQNNGV. CDR3 length: 12 residues. Trimming left V 5 bases short and J 4 bases short, with 8 bases between. CDR3 sequence (DNA): TGTGCCAGCAGCCCGGGAGCCTATGGCTACACCTTC. Translation: CASSPGAYGYTF.

This clonotype ranks as medium-sized. The chain couples TRBV6-5 to TRBJ2-3; 9 bases map to TRBD1. Germline V gene lookup returns CDR1 MNHEY and CDR2 SVGAGI. J gave up 4 bases and V 7 bases, and 9 bases lay outside the gene matches. The CDR3 contains 15 residues. This CDR3 is CASNLGQGGADTQYF. CDR3 DNA sequence: TGTGCCAGCAACCTGGGACAGGGTGGAGCAGATACGCAGTATTTT.

This clonotype is deemed medium-sized (0.01 to 0.1%). J is TRBJ2-7 and V is TRBV20-1; D remains ambiguous. V lost 3 bases and J 0 bases, leaving 9 bases between the germline ends. The CDR3 loop spans 13 amino acids. The V gene's germline CDR1 is DFQATT and CDR2 SNEGSKA (reference sequence). The CDR3 DNA reads as TGCAGTGCTAGGGCCGGGTTCTCCTACGAGCAGTACTTC. Protein product: CSARAGFSYEQYF.